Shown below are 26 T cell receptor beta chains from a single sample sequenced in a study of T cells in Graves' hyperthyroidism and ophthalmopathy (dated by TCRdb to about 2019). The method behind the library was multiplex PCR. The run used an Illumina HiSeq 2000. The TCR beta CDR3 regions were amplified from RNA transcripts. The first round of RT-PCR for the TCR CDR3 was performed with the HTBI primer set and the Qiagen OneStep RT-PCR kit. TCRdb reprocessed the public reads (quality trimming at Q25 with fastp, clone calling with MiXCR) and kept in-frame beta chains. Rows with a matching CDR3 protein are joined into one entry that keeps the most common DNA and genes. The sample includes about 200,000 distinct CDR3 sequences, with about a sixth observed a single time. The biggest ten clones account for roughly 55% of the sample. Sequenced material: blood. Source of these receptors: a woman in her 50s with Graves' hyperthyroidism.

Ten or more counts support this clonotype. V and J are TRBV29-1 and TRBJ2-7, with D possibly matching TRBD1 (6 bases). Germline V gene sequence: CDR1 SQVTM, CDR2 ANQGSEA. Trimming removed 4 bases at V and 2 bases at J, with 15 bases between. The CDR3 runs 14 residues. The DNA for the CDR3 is TGCAGCGTTGGGGGGCAGGGCAGGGCCTACGAGCAGTACTTC. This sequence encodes CSVGGQGRAYEQYF.

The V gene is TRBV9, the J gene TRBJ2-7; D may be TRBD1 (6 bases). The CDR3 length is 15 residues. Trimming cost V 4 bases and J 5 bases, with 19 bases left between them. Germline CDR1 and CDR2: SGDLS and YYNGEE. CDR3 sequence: CASSKDGTSGNEQYF. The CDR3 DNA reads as TGTGCCAGCAGCAAAGACGGGACAAGTGGCAACGAGCAGTACTTC.

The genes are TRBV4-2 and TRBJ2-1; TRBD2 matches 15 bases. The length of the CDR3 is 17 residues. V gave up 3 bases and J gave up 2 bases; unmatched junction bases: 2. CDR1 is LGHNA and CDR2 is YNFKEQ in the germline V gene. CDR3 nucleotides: TGTGCCAGCAGCCAGGGACTAGCGGGAGGTGCCTACAATGAGCAGTTCTTC. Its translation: CASSQGLAGGAYNEQFF.

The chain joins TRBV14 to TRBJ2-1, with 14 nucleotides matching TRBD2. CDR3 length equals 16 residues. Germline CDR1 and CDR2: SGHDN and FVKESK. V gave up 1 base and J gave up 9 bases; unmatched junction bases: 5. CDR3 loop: CASSQGYGLAGGEQFF. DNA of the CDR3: TGTGCCAGCAGCCAAGGATACGGACTAGCGGGAGGTGAGCAGTTCTTC. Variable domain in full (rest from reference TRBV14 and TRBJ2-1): EAGVTQFPSHSVIEKGQTVTLRCDPISGHDNLYWYRRVMGKEIKFLLHFVKESKQDESGMPNNRFLAERTGGTYSTLKVQPAELEDSGVYFCASSQGYGLAGGEQFFGPGTRLTVL.

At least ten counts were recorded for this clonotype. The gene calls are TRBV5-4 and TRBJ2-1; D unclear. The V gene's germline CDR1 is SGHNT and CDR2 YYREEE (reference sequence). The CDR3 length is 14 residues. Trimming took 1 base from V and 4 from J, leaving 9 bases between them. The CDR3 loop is CASSLIAVYNEQFF. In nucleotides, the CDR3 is TGTGCCAGCAGCTTGATCGCCGTATACAATGAGCAGTTCTTC. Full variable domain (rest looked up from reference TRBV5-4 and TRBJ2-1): ETGVTQSPTHLIKTRGQQVTLRCSSQSGHNTVSWYQQALGQGPQFIFQYYREEENGRGNFPPRFSGLQFPNYSSELNVNALELDDSALYLCASSLIAVYNEQFFGPGTRLTVL.

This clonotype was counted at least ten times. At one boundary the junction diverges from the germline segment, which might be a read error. The CDR3, as DNA: TGTGCCAGCAGTGCTGGGACAGGTACGCAGTATTTT. Protein product: CASSAGTGTQYF. The rearrangement uses TRBV2 and TRBJ2-7; 8 positions agree with TRBD1. The assigned J gene may be wrong: the sequence end matches TRBJ2-3 better. The CDR3 runs 12 residues. The V gene's germline CDR1 is SNHLY and CDR2 FYNNEI.

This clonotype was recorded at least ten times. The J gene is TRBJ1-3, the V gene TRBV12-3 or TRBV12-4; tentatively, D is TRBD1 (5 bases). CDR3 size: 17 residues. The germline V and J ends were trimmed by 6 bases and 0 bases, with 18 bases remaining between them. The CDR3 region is CASSDTGADLSGNTIYF. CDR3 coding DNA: TGTGCCAGCAGCGATACAGGCGCCGACCTCTCTGGAAACACCATATATTTT.

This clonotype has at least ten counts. The CDR3, as DNA: TGTGCCAGCAGCTTAACAGGGGCATCACCCCTCCACTTT. Protein sequence: CASSLTGASPLHF. The chain has TRBV11-3 and TRBJ1-6, with 7 nucleotides matching TRBD1. V was clipped by 2 bases and J by 10 bases; unmatched bases: 2. This CDR3 has 13 residues. In germline, CDR1 is SGHNT, CDR2 YENEEA.

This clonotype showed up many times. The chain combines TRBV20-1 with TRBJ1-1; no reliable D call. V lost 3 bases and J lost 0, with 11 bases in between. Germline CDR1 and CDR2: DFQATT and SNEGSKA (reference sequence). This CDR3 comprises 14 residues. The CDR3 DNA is TGCAGTGCTAGGAGTATTGGGATGAACACTGAAGCTTTCTTT. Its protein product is CSARSIGMNTEAFF.

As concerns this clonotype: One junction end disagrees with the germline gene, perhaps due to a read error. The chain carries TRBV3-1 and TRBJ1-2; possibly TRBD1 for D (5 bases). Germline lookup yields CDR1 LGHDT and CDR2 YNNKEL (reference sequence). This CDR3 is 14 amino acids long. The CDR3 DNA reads TGTGCCGGCAGGAACCGGGACCGCCTTGAGAGCTACACCTTC. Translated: CAGRNRDRLESYTF.

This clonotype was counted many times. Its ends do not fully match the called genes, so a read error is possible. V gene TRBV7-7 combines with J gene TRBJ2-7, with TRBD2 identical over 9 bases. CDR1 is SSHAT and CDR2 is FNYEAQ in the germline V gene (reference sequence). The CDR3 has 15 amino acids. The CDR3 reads CASSSEAGGGYEQYF. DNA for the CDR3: TGTGCTAGCAGCTCCGAGGCGGGAGGGGGCTACGAGCAGTACTTC.

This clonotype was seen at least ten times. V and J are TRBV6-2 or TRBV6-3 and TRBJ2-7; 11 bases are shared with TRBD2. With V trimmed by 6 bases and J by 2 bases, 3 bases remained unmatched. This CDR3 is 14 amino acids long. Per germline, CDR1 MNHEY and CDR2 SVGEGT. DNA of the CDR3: TGTGCCAGCAGACGACTAGCGGGAACCTACGAGCAGTACTTC. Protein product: CASRRLAGTYEQYF.

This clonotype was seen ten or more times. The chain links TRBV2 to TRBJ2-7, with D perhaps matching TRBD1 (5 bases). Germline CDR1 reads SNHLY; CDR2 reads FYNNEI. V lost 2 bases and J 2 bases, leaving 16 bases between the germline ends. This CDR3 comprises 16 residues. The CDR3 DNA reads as TGTGCCAGCAGTGAAAGAGGACAAGGTGTAACCTACGAGCAGTACTTC. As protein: CASSERGQGVTYEQYF.

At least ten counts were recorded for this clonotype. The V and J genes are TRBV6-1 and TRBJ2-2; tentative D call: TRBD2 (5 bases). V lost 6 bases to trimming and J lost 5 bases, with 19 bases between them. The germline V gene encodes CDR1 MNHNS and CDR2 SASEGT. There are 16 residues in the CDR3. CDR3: CASSVLLVVRTGELFF. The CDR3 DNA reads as TGTGCCAGCAGCGTCCTACTAGTGGTGCGAACCGGGGAGCTGTTTTTT.

CDR3 bases: TGTGCCAGCACCACACCGAGACTAGCATTCGATGAGCAGTTCTTC. Amino acids: CASTTPRLAFDEQFF. The chain couples TRBV7-9 to TRBJ2-1; TRBD2 matches 7 bases. Germline V CDR1 and CDR2: SEHNR, FQNEAQ (reference sequence). This CDR3 comprises 15 residues. Germline trimming cut 7 bases from V and 8 bases from J; bases unmatched to any gene: 14.

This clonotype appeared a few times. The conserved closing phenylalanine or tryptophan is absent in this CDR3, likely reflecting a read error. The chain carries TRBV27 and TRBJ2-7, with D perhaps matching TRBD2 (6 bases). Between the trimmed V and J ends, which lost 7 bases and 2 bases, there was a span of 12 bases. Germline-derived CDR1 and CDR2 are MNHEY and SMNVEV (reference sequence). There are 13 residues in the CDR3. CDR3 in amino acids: CASNNGLTYEQYL. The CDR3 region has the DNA TGTGCCAGCAACAACGGACTAACCTACGAGCAGTACCTC.

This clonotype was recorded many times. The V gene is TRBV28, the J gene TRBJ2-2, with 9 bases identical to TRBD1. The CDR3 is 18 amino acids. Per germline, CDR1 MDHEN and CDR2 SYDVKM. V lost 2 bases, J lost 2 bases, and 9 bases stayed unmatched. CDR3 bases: TGTGCCAGCAGTTTAGAACTGGGACAGGGTCTCAACACCGGGGAGCTGTTTTTT. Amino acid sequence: CASSLELGQGLNTGELFF.

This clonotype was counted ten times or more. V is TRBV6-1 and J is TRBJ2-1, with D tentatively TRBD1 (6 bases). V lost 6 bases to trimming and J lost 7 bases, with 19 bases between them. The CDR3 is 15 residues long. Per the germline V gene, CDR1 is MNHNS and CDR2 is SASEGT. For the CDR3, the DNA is TGTGCCAGCAGCCTACGGGACACGGGTCCAAATGAGCAGTTCTTC. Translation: CASSLRDTGPNEQFF.

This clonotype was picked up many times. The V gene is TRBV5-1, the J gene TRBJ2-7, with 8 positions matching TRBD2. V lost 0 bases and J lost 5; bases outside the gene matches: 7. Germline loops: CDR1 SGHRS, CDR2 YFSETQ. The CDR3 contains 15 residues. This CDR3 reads CASSLGNSGNDEQYF. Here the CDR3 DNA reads TGCGCCAGCAGCTTGGGGAATAGCGGGAACGACGAGCAGTACTTC. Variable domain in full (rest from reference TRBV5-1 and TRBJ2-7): KAGVTQTPRYLIKTRGQQVTLSCSPISGHRSVSWYQQTPGQGLQFLFEYFSETQRNKGNFPGRFSGRQFSNSRSEMNVSTLELGDSALYLCASSLGNSGNDEQYFGPGTRLTVT.

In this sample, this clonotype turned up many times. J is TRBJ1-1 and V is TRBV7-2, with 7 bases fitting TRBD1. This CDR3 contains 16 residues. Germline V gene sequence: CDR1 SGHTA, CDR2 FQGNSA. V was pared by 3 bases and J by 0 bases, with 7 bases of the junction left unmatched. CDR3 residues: CASSFGPTGLNTEAFF. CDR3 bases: TGTGCCAGCAGCTTCGGTCCGACAGGGTTGAACACTGAAGCTTTCTTT.

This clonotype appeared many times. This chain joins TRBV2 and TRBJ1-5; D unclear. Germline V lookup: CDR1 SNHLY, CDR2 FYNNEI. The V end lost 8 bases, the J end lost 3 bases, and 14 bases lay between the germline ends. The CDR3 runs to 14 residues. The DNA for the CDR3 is TGTGCCAGCTCGCGCGAGGGATTCAATCAGCCCCAGCATTTT. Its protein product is CASSREGFNQPQHF.

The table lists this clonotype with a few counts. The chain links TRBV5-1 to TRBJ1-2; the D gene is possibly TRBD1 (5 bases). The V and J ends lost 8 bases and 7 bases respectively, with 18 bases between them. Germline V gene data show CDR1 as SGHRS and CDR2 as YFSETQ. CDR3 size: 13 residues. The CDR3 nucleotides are TGCGCCAGTTCTCTAAAAGGGGATTTTGGCTACACCTTC. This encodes CASSLKGDFGYTF.

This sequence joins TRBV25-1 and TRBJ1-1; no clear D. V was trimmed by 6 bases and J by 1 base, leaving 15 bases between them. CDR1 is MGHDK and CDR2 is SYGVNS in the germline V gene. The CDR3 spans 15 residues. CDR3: CASSKSGFGNTEAFF. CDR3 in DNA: TGTGCCAGCAGCAAGTCGGGGTTCGGGAACACTGAAGCTTTCTTT.

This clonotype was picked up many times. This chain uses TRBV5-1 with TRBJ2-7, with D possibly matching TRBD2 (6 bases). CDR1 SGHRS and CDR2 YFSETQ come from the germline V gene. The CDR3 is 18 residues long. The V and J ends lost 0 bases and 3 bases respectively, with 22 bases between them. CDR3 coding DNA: TGCGCCAGCAGCTTGGCCCCTGTGGGTAGCGGAGCAATCTACGAGCAGTACTTC. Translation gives CASSLAPVGSGAIYEQYF.

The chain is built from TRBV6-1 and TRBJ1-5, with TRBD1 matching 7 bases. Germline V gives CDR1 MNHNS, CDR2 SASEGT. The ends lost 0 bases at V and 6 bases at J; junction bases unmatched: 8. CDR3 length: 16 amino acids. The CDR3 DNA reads TGTGCCAGCAGTGAAGCGGGGCAGGGGGTAGGTCAGCCCCAGCATTTT. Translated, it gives CASSEAGQGVGQPQHF.

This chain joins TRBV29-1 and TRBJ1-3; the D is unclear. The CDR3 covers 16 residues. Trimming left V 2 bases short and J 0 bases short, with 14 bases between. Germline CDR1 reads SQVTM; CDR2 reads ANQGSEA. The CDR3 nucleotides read TGCAGCGTTGAATCGGGAGGCGGGGTCTCTGGAAACACCATATATTTT. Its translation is CSVESGGGVSGNTIYF.